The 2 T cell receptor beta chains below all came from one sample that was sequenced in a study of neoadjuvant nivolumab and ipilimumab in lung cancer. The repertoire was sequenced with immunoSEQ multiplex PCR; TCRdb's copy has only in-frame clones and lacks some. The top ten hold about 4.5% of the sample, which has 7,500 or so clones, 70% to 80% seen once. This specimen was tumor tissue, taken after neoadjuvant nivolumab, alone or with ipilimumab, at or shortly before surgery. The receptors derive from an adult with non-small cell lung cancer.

As DNA, the CDR3 is TGTGCCAGCAGCATCCTCATAGCGGGAGGAGGAGATACGCAGTATTTT. It yields the protein CASSILIAGGGDTQYF. This sequence joins TRBV7-9 and TRBJ2-3; TRBD2 matches 10 bases. In germline, CDR1 is SEHNR, CDR2 FQNEAQ (reference sequence). This CDR3 contains 16 residues. Germline trimming cut 5 bases from V and 5 bases from J; bases unmatched to any gene: 10.

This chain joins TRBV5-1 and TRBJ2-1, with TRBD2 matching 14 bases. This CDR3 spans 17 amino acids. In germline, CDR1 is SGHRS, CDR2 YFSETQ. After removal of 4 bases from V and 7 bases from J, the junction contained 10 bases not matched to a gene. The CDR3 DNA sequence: TGCGCCAGCAGCCTGACAGGGACTAGCGGGAGTGTAAATGAGCAGTTCTTC. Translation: CASSLTGTSGSVNEQFF.